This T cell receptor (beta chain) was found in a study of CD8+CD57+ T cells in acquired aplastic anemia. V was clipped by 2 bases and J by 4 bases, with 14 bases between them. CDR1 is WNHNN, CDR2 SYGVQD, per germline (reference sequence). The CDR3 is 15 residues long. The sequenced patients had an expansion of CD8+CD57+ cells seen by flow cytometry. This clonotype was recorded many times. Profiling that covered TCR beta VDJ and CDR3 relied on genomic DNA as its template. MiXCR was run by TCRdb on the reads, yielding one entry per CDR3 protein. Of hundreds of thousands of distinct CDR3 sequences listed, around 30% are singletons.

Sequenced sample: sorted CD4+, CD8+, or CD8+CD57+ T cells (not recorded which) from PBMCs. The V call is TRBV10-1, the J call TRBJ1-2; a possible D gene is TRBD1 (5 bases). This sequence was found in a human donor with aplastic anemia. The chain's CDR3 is CASSEMGGFLYGYTF. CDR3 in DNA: TGCGCCAGCAGTGAGATGGGGGGGTTCCTCTATGGCTACACCTTC.